This is a list of T cell receptor beta chains from one sample in a study of T cells in Graves' hyperthyroidism and ophthalmopathy. TCRdb re-analysed the multiplex PCR reads in MiXCR, keeping a single row per CDR3 protein. In the table there are about 480,000 distinct CDR3 sequences, 14% of which are singletons. Sequences were obtained from blood. These receptors were taken from a woman under 30 with Graves' hyperthyroidism. Each CDR3 is given with its conserved first and last residue. D genes are given only for firm matches. Rows give clone size only sometimes, using once, few, many, or a class for an expanded clone.

V gene	clone size	J gene	D gene	CDR3 DNA	CDR3 protein
TRBV7-9	many	TRBJ2-1	.	TGTGCCAGCAGCTTAGGAGGGGGGAAGGGCCCCTACAATGAGCAGTTCTTC	CASSLGGGKGPYNEQFF
TRBV7-8	many	TRBJ2-5	TRBD2	TGTGCCAGCAGCTTAGGGACAATAGCGGGAGAGACCCAGTACTTC	CASSLGTIAGETQYF
TRBV3-1	many	TRBJ1-2	TRBD1	TGTGCCAGCAGCCAAACCCGGACAGGGTATGGCTACACCTTC	CASSQTRTGYGYTF
TRBV15	.	TRBJ2-5	.	TGTGCCACCAGCAGGGGGGAGCCACAGGGACCCTTCCAAGAGACCCAGTACTTC	CATSRGEPQGPFQETQYF
TRBV3-1	few	TRBJ2-2	.	TGTGCCAGCAGCCAAGGCATAGCGGATTTCACCGGGGAGCTGTTTTTT	CASSQGIADFTGELFF
TRBV5-1	.	TRBJ2-7	TRBD2	TGCGCCAGCAGCTCAGGACTAGCGGGAGTCGTCTACGAGCAGTACTTC	CASSSGLAGVVYEQYF
TRBV29-1	many	TRBJ2-7	.	TGCAGCGTTGGCACCGTTTCCTACGAGCAGTACTTC	CSVGTVSYEQYF
TRBV18	many	TRBJ1-2	TRBD1	TGTGCCAGCTCACCACGACCCCGGACAGGGGGCGGCTACACCTTC	CASSPRPRTGGGYTF
TRBV25-1	few	TRBJ1-2	.	TGTGCCAGCAGTGAAACTCCCGCGGGGTACTCCCTGCACTATGGCTACACCTTC	CASSETPAGYSLHYGYTF
TRBV24-1	many	TRBJ2-1	.	TGTGCCACCAGTGATCCCCGGGACACCGAGGCCGAGCAGTTCTTC	CATSDPRDTEAEQFF
TRBV5-1	few	TRBJ1-1	.	TGCGCCAGCAGCTTGACAAAGTCCGATGAAGCTTTCTTT	CASSLTKSDEAFF